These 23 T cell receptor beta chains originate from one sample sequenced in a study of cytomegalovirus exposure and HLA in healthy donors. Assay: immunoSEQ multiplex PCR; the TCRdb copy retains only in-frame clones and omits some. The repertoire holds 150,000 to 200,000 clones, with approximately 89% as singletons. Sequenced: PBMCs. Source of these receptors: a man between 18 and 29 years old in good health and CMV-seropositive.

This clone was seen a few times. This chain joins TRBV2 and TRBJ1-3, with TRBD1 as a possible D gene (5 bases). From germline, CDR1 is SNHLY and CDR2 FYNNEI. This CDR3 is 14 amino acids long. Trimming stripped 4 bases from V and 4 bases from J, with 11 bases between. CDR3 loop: CASSAQGRGNTIYF. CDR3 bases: TGTGCCAGCAGTGCGCAGGGTCGCGGAAACACCATATATTTT.

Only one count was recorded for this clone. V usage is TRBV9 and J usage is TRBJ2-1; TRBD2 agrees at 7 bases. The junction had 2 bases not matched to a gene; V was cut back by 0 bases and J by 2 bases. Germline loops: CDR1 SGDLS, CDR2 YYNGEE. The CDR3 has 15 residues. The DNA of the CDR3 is TGTGCCAGCAGCGTAGCGGGGGGACCCTACAATGAGCAGTTCTTC. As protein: CASSVAGGPYNEQFF.

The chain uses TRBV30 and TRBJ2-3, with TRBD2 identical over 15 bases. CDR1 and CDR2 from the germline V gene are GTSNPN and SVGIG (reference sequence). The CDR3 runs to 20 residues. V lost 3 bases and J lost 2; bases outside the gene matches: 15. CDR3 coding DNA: TGTGCCTGGAGCCTAGAAGCGGGACTAGCGGGGGGACCCCCCACAGATACGCAGTATTTT. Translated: CAWSLEAGLAGGPPTDTQYF.

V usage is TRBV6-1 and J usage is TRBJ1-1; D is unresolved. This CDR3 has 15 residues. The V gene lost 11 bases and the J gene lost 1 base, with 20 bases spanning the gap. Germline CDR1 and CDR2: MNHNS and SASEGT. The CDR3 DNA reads TGTGCCTCCCTTATTGGCCCCGCAACGAACACTGAAGCTTTCTTT. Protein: CASLIGPATNTEAFF.

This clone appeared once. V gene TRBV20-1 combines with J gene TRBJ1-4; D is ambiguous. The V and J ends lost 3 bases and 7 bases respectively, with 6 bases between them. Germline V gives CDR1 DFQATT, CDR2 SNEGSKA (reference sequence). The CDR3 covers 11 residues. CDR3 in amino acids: CSARRSEKLFF. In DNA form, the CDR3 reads TGCAGTGCTAGGAGAAGTGAAAAACTGTTTTTT.

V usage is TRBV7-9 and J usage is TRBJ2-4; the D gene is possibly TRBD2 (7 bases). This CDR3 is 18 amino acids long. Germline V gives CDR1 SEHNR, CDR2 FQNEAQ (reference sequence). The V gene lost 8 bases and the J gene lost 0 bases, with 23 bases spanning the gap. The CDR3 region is CASARYRGGGLAKNIQYF. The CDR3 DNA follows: TGTGCCAGCGCCAGGTATAGGGGAGGGGGACTAGCCAAAAACATTCAGTACTTC.

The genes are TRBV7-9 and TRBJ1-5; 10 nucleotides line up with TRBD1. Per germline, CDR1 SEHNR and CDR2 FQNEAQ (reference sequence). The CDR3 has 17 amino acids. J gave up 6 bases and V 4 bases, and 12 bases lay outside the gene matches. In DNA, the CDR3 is TGTGCCAGCAGCTCAGAGGGGGACAGGGGACGGAGTCAGCCCCAGCATTTT. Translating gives CASSSEGDRGRSQPQHF.

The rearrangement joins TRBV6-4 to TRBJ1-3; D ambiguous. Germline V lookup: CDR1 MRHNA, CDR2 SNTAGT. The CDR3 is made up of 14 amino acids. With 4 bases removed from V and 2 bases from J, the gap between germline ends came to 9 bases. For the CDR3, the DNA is TGTGCCAGCAGTGTAGTTGTCCCTGGAAACACCATATATTTT. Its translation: CASSVVVPGNTIYF.

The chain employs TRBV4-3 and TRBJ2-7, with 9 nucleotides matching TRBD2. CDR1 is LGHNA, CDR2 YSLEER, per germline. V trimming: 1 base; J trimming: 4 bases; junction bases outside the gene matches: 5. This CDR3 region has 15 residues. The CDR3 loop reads CASSQGSSGTYEQYF. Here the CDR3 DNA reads TGCGCCAGCAGCCAAGGGTCTAGCGGGACATACGAGCAGTACTTC.

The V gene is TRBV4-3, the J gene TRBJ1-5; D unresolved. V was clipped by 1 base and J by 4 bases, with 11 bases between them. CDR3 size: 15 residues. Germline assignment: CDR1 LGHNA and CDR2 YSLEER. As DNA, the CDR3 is TGCGCCAGCAGCCAAGGGGCGACAAGTAATCAGCCCCAGCATTTT. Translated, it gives CASSQGATSNQPQHF.

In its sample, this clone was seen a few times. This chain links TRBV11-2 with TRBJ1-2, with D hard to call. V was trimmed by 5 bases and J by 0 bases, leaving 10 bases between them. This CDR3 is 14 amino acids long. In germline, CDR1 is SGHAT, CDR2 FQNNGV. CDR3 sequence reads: CASSTLNSNYGYTF. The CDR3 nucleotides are TGTGCCAGCAGCACCCTGAACTCTAACTATGGCTACACCTTC.

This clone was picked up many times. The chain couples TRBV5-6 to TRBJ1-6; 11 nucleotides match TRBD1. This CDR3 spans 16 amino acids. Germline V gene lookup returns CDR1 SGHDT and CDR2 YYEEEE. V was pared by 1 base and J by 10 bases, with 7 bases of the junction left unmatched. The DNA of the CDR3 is TGTGCCAGCAGCTTGAGGGGACAGGGGGTCCGGTCACCCCTCCACTTT. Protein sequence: CASSLRGQGVRSPLHF.

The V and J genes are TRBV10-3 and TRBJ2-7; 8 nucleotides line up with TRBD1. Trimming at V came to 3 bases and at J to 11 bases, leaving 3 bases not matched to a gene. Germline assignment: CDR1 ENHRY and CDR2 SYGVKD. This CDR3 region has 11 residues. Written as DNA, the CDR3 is TGTGCCATCAGTGACGACAGGGGCAAGTACTTC. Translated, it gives CAISDDRGKYF.

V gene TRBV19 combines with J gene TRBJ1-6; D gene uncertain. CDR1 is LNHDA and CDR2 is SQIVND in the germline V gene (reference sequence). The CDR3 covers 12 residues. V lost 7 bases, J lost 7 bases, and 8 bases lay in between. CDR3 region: CASTMSNSPLHF. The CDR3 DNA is TGTGCCAGTACCATGTCCAATTCACCCCTCCACTTT. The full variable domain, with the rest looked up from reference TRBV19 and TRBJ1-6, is DGGITQSPKYLFRKEGQNVTLSCEQNLNHDAMYWYRQDPGQGLRLIYYSQIVNDFQKGDIAEGYSVSREKKESFPLTVTSAQKNPTAFYLCASTMSNSPLHFGNGTRLTVT.

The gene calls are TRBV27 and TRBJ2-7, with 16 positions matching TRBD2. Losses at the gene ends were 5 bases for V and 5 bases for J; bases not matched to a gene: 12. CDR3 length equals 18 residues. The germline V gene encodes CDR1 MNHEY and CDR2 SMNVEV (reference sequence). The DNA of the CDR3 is TGTGCCAGCAGTCTCGGGACTAGCGGGAGGGCCTTTTATGACGAGCAGTACTTC. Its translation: CASSLGTSGRAFYDEQYF.

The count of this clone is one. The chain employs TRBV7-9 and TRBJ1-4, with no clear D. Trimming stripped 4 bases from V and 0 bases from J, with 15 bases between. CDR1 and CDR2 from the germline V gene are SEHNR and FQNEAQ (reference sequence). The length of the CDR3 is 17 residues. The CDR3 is CASSSGRGSTTNEKLFF. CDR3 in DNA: TGTGCCAGCAGCTCGGGTCGCGGCAGCACAACTAATGAAAAACTGTTTTTT.

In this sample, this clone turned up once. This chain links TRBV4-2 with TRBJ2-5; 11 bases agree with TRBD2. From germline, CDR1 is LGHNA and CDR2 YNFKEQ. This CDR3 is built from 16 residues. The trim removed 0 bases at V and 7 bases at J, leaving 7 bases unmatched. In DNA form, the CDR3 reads TGTGCCAGCAGCCAAGAGGTAGCGGGGGGGGGAGCGACCCAGTACTTC. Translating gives CASSQEVAGGGATQYF.

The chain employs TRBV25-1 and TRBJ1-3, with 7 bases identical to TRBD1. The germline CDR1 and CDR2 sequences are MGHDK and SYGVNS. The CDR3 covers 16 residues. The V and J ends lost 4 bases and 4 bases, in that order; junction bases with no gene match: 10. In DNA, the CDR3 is TGTGCCAGCAGTGCCCGGACAGGTCTTGGAGGAAACACCATATATTTT. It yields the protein CASSARTGLGGNTIYF.

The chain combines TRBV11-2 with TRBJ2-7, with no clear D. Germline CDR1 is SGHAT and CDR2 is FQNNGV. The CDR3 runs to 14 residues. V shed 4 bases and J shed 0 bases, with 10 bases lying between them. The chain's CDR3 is CASSSLRSSYEQYF. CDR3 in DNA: TGTGCCAGCAGCTCCCTTCGTTCCTCCTACGAGCAGTACTTC.

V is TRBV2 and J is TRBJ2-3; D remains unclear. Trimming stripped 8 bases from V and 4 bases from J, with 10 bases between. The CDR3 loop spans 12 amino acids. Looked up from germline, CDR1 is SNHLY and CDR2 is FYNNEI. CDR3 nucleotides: TGTGCCAGCCGCGGCATTGCAGATACGCAGTATTTT. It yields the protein CASRGIADTQYF.

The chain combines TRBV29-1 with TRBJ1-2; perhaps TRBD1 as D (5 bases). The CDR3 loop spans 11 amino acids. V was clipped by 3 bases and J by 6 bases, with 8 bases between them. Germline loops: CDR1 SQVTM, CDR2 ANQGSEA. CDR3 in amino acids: CSVDRADGYTF. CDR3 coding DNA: TGCAGCGTTGACAGGGCCGATGGCTACACCTTC.

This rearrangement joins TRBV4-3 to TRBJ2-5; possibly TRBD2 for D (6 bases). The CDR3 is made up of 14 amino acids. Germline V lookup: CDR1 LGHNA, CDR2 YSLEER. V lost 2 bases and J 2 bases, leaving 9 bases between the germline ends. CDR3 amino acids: CASSQKRGQETQYF. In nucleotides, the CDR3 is TGCGCCAGCAGCCAAAAACGGGGGCAAGAGACCCAGTACTTC.

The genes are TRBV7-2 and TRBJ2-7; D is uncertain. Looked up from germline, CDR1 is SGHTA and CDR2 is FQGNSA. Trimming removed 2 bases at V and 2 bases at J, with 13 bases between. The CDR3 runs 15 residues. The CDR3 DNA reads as TGTGCCAGCAGCTTAATGCCTAGGCCCCCCTACGAGCAGTACTTC. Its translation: CASSLMPRPPYEQYF.